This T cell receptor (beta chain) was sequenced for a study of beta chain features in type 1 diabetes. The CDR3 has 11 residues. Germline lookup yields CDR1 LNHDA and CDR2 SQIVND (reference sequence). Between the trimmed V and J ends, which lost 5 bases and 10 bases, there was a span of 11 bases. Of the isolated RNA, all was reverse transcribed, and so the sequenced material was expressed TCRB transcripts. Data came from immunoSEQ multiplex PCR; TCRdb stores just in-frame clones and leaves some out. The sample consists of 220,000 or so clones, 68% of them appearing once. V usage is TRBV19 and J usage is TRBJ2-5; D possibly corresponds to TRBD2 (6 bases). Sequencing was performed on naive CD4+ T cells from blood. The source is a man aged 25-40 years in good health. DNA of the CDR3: TGTGCCAGTAGTTTGGGGACTGTCCAGTACTTC. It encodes CASSLGTVQYF.